This T cell receptor beta chain was retrieved from a study of T cell responses to AZD1222 COVID-19 vaccine. Study results and caveats: Just a handful of AZD1222 recipients tested seropositive at baseline. Donors, mostly white British, included more females; clonal diversity was possibly underestimated. Once two AZD1222 doses were given, Spike-specific TCR breadth and depth went up.

Pooling was applied to second doses at about 4 or about 12 weeks. This CDR3 has 16 residues. CDR1 is KGHSH and CDR2 is LQKENI in the germline V gene. Trimming took 3 bases from V and 7 from J; bases not matched to a gene: 12. Sequenced by immunoSEQ multiplex PCR; TCRdb stores in-frame clones only, minus some. The sample holds about 150,000 clones, about 90% seen once. Points on this clone: The antigen is not known.

Material: peripheral blood, obtained 28 days after the second AZD1222 dose. The clonotype originates from an adult who received the AZD1222 COVID-19 vaccine. The J gene is TRBJ2-4, the V gene TRBV18; 7 bases are a match to TRBD2. The CDR3 region has the DNA TGTGCCAGCTCACCCCCGGGCGGGAGTCGTACTAACATTCAGTACTTC. Its protein is CASSPPGGSRTNIQYF.